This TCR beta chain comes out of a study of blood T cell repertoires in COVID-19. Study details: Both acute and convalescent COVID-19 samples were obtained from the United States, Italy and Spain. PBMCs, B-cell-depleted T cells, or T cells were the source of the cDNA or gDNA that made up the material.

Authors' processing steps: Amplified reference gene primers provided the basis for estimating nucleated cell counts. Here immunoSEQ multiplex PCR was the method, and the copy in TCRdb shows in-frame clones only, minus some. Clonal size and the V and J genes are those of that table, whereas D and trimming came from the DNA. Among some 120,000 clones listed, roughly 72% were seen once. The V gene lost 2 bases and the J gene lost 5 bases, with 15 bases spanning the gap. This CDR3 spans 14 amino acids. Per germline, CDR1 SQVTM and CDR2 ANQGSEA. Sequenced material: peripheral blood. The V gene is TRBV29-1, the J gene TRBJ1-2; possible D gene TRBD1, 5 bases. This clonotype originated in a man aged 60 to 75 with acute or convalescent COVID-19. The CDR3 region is CSVEKAGSRYGYTF. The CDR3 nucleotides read TGCAGCGTTGAAAAGGCAGGGTCTCGTTATGGCTACACCTTC. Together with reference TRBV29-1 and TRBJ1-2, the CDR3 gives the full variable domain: SAVISQKPSRDICQRGTSLTIQCQVDSQVTMMFWYRQQPGQSLTLIATANQGSEATYESGFVIDKFPISRPNLTFSTLTVSNMSPEDSSIYLCSVEKAGSRYGYTFGSGTRLTVV.